This record concerns one TCR beta chain sequence. Living in 25 or so US areas, the participants were between roughly 18 and 89 years of age. Germline CDR1 is MNHEY and CDR2 is SVGAGI. V gave up 2 bases and J gave up 3 bases; unmatched junction bases: 4. The CDR3 sequence is 15 residues long. The data belong to a study of blood T cell repertoires in COVID-19. In the authors' workflow: Using reference gene primer amplification, nucleated cell counts were estimated. Sequencing was performed with immunoSEQ multiplex PCR; in TCRdb, only in-frame clones are kept and a portion is missing. For V, J and clone size, that table is used; D and trimming come from the DNA. The sample includes more than 200,000 clones, 75% to 90% of them seen just once.

The clonotype comes from a woman aged 25 to 39 who had been exposed to COVID-19. This rearrangement joins TRBV6-5 to TRBJ2-1; 7 nucleotides line up with TRBD2. The sequenced sample was PBMCs or T cells enriched from blood (not recorded which). CDR3 sequence (DNA): TGTGCCAGCAGTTACGGAAGCGGGGTCTACAATGAGCAGTTCTTC. Translation gives CASSYGSGVYNEQFF.